This is a list of T cell receptor beta chains from one sample in a study of blood T cell repertoires in COVID-19. Clones were sequenced by immunoSEQ multiplex PCR, and TCRdb holds only the in-frame ones, with some missing. The sample has under 300,000 clones, roughly 86% seen once; the top ten hold 4% to 4.5%. What was sequenced was peripheral blood. These receptors were taken from a man in his forties or fifties with acute or convalescent COVID-19. The CDR3 runs from the conserved cysteine through the conserved F or W. D genes are given only for firm matches. The size of a clone is reported for some rows only, either as once, few or many, or as a class for expanded clones.

d_gene	v_gene	len	abundance	j_gene	CDR3aa	CDR3nt
TRBD2	TRBV5-4	17	-	TRBJ2-3	CASSLPPSREGADTQYF	TGTGCCAGCAGCTTGCCCCCCAGCCGGGAGGGGGCAGATACGCAGTATTTT
-	TRBV25-1	15	-	TRBJ1-1	CASSEAQSVYTEAFF	TGTGCCAGCAGTGAGGCCCAGAGCGTTTACACTGAAGCTTTCTTT
TRBD1	TRBV5-1	14	-	TRBJ1-1	CASSSGQGNTEAFF	TGCGCCAGCAGCTCAGGACAGGGGAACACTGAAGCTTTCTTT
-	TRBV9	15	-	TRBJ1-1	CASSAHPHLNTEAFF	TGTGCCAGCAGCGCCCACCCACACCTGAACACTGAAGCTTTCTTT
-	TRBV6-2/TRBV6-3	14	-	TRBJ2-7	CASSYEGFTYEQYF	TGTGCCAGCAGTTACGAGGGATTTACCTACGAGCAGTACTTC
-	TRBV19	11	once	TRBJ2-7	CASSTLYEQYF	TGTGCCAGTAGTACCCTCTACGAGCAGTACTTC
TRBD2	TRBV10-1	15	-	TRBJ2-2	CASSPGGRYTGELFF	TGCGCCAGCAGTCCGGGGGGGCGATACACCGGGGAGCTGTTTTTT
-	TRBV16	15	-	TRBJ1-4	CASSQSGQLNEKLFF	TGTGCCAGCAGCCAATCGGGACAACTTAATGAAAAACTGTTTTTT
TRBD1	TRBV4-1	21	-	TRBJ1-6	CASSQDPNRGRGGRNDSPLHF	TGCGCCAGCAGCCAAGATCCCAACAGGGGGCGCGGAGGAAGAAACGATTCACCCCTCCACTTT
-	TRBV6-5	13	once	TRBJ2-2	CANRIGVTGELFF	TGTGCCAATAGGATAGGGGTCACCGGGGAGCTGTTTTTT
-	TRBV9	15	-	TRBJ2-2	CASSPRWERTGELFF	TGTGCCAGCAGCCCCCGTTGGGAGAGGACCGGGGAGCTGTTTTTT
-	TRBV30	12	-	TRBJ1-1	CAWSVTGVGAFF	TGTGCCTGGAGTGTAACGGGGGTTGGAGCTTTCTTT
TRBD1	TRBV7-2	14	-	TRBJ2-5	CASRRTTGQGTQYF	TGTGCCAGCCGGAGGACGACAGGGCAGGGGACCCAGTACTTC
TRBD1	TRBV6-5	15	-	TRBJ2-4	CASSPLQGAGNIQYF	TGTGCCAGCAGTCCGTTACAGGGGGCTGGAAACATTCAGTACTTC
-	TRBV24-1	13	few	TRBJ1-2	CATSDPGQIGYTF	TGTGCCACCAGTGATCCCGGACAGATTGGCTACACCTTC
-	TRBV7-3	16	-	TRBJ1-6	CASSKSGTSNNSPLHF	TGTGCCAGCAGCAAATCCGGGACATCCAACAATTCACCCCTCCACTTT
-	TRBV21-1	16	-	TRBJ2-1	CASSERTGVSYNEQFF	TGTGCCAGCAGCGAGCGGACAGGCGTTTCCTACAATGAGCAGTTCTTC
-	TRBV20-1	11	-	TRBJ2-5	CSASVEETQYF	TGCAGTGCCAGTGTCGAGGAGACCCAGTACTTC
TRBD1	TRBV5-4	15	-	TRBJ2-2	CASRVQGAQTGELFF	TGTGCCAGCAGAGTACAGGGGGCACAGACCGGGGAGCTGTTTTTT
-	TRBV10-2	14	-	TRBJ1-5	CASSEARGSQPQHF	TGCGCCAGCAGTGAAGCAAGGGGATCTCAGCCCCAGCATTTT
-	TRBV5-1	13	-	TRBJ1-2	CASSLDRVGGYTF	TGCGCCAGCAGCTTGGACAGGGTGGGCGGCTACACCTTC
-	TRBV7-9	15	few	TRBJ1-5	CASSHSGGGNQPQHF	TGTGCCAGCAGCCACTCAGGCGGGGGAAATCAGCCCCAGCATTTT
-	TRBV6-4	12	-	TRBJ2-1	CASSDVSNEQFF	TGTGCCAGCAGCGACGTCAGCAATGAGCAGTTCTTC
-	TRBV27	15	-	TRBJ1-5	CASSLGGLAGQPQHF	TGTGCCAGCAGTTTAGGGGGGTTGGCCGGTCAGCCCCAGCATTTT
TRBD2	TRBV29-1	13	-	TRBJ2-2	CSVGVAGVGELFF	TGCAGCGTTGGGGTAGCGGGAGTCGGGGAGCTGTTTTTT
TRBD1	TRBV28	15	-	TRBJ1-6	CASSPPGQANSPLHF	TGTGCCAGCAGTCCCCCGGGACAGGCTAATTCACCCCTCCACTTT
-	TRBV2	14	-	TRBJ1-5	CASSAQYSNQPQHF	TGTGCCAGCAGTGCACAGTATAGCAATCAGCCCCAGCATTTT
TRBD1	TRBV19	17	few	TRBJ1-2	CASGWDRGSSSNYGYTF	TGTGCCAGTGGATGGGACAGGGGCTCGAGCTCTAACTATGGCTACACCTTC
-	TRBV21-1	15	-	TRBJ1-3	CASSNEGVYGNTIYF	TGTGCCAGCAGCAACGAGGGAGTTTACGGAAACACCATATATTTT
-	TRBV6-5	15	-	TRBJ1-1	CASNLLGHRNTEAFF	TGTGCCAGCAACCTTTTGGGACATCGGAACACTGAAGCTTTCTTT
TRBD2	TRBV5-1	14	-	TRBJ2-7	CASSALAGDSEQYF	TGCGCCAGCAGCGCACTAGCGGGAGACTCTGAGCAGTACTTC
TRBD1	TRBV9	14	once	TRBJ1-3	CASSEQGKGNTIYF	TGTGCCAGCTCGGAACAGGGGAAGGGAAACACCATATATTTT
-	TRBV27	13	-	TRBJ2-7	CASSFKGRYEQYF	TGTGCCAGCAGTTTTAAGGGGCGCTACGAGCAGTACTTC
-	TRBV5-1	14	-	TRBJ1-6	CASSLSQKNSPLHF	TGCGCCAGCAGCTTGTCACAGAAAAATTCACCCCTCCACTTT
-	TRBV6-5	16	-	TRBJ1-5	CASSYGLPESGQPQHF	TGTGCCAGCAGTTACGGACTCCCGGAGAGTGGTCAGCCCCAGCATTTT
-	TRBV12-3/TRBV12-4	13	-	TRBJ2-1	CASSLQVWDEQFF	TGTGCCAGCAGTTTGCAGGTATGGGATGAGCAGTTCTTC
TRBD2	TRBV5-1	15	once	TRBJ2-1	CASNDAGTSGSERFF	TGCGCCAGCAACGACGCCGGGACTAGCGGGTCTGAACGGTTCTTC
TRBD1	TRBV27	14	-	TRBJ2-7	CASRLGTGGDEQYF	TGTGCCAGCAGACTCGGGACAGGGGGCGACGAGCAGTACTTC
TRBD2	TRBV5-4	14	-	TRBJ2-1	CASSSTSGNNEQFF	TGTGCCAGCAGCTCGACTAGCGGAAACAATGAGCAGTTCTTC
-	TRBV7-3	15	once	TRBJ2-7	CASRPDRPPSYEQYF	TGTGCCAGCAGACCCGACAGGCCACCCTCCTACGAGCAGTACTTC
-	TRBV18	15	-	TRBJ1-4	CASSPSDSVNEKLFF	TGTGCCAGCTCACCGTCTGACAGCGTTAATGAAAAACTGTTTTTT
-	TRBV5-4	14	-	TRBJ1-2	CASSPKGQNYGYTF	TGTGCCAGCAGCCCGAAGGGGCAAAACTATGGCTACACCTTC
TRBD2	TRBV5-1	18	-	TRBJ2-3	CASSLGLRGTSTTDTQYF	TGCGCCAGCAGCTTGGGACTACGGGGGACTAGTACCACAGATACGCAGTATTTT
-	TRBV7-3	17	-	TRBJ2-3	CASSTREPEGSTDTQYF	TGTGCCAGCAGCACCCGGGAGCCTGAAGGTAGCACAGATACGCAGTATTTT
-	TRBV13	14	-	TRBJ1-6	CASSLGLYNSPLHF	TGTGCCAGCAGCTTAGGCCTGTATAATTCACCCCTCCACTTT
-	TRBV28	15	-	TRBJ1-1	CASSTLDGMNTEAFF	TGTGCCAGCAGTACCTTGGACGGGATGAACACTGAAGCTTTCTTT
-	TRBV28	14	-	TRBJ1-2	CASSLITGLRGYTF	TGTGCCAGCAGTTTGATTACGGGTTTGAGGGGCTACACCTTC
TRBD2	TRBV11-3	14	-	TRBJ2-1	CASSLDAGGNEQFF	TGTGCCAGCAGCTTAGATGCGGGGGGCAATGAGCAGTTCTTC
-	TRBV4-2	12	few	TRBJ1-3	CASSLAGDTIYF	TGTGCCAGCAGCCTCGCGGGAGACACCATATATTTT
TRBD2	TRBV4-1	21	-	TRBJ2-7	CASSLRTALGTSGRNSYEQYF	TGCGCCAGCAGCTTACGTACGGCGTTAGGGACTAGCGGAAGAAATTCATACGAGCAGTACTTC